What follows describes a single TCR beta chain. Its antigen remains unidentified. There are 12 residues in the CDR3. V lost 6 bases and J 4 bases, leaving 10 bases between the germline ends. Germline values: CDR1 MNHNS, CDR2 SASEGT. The PCR made use of 60 Vbeta and 13 Jbeta primers. Using immunoSEQ multiplex PCR, the repertoire was profiled, and TCRdb retains in-frame clones only, with some absent. The sample table includes some 40,000 clones. The data were obtained in a study of cytomegalovirus exposure and HLA in healthy donors. Study-wide points: The study recorded about 160 TCR beta chains that were cytomegalovirus-associated.

The origin of this receptor is a human donor in good health. The genes are TRBV6-1 and TRBJ2-7; D possibly corresponds to TRBD1 (5 bases). Material: PBMCs. CDR3 in amino acids: CASRKDSYEQYF. The CDR3 region has the DNA TGTGCCAGCAGAAAAGACAGTTACGAGCAGTACTTC.